A selection of T cell receptor beta chains follows, all from one sample in a study of CD8+CD57+ T cells in acquired aplastic anemia. TCRdb called the reads again in MiXCR, with one record for every CDR3 protein. The sample yields roughly 260,000 distinct CDR3 sequences, around 45% seen once. Sequencing was done on a sample of sorted CD4+, CD8+, or CD8+CD57+ T cells (not recorded which) from PBMCs. The receptors derive from a human donor with aplastic anemia. Each CDR3 is given with its conserved first and last residue. The D gene is left open where the match is weak. The size of a clone is reported for some rows only, either as once, few or many, or as a class for expanded clones.

v_call,cdr3_length,j_call,d_call,clone_size,cdr3_aa,cdr3_nt
TRBV5-4,13,TRBJ1-1,.,many,CASTKSGYTGAFF,TGTGCCAGCACCAAATCGGGGTACACTGGAGCTTTCTTT
TRBV15,14,TRBJ2-7,.,.,CATSRGGRGYEQYF,TGTGCCACCAGCAGAGGAGGGAGAGGATACGAGCAGTACTTC
TRBV9,15,TRBJ1-6,TRBD1,.,CASSGGQGANSPLHF,TGTGCCAGCAGCGGGGGACAGGGGGCCAATTCACCCCTCCACTTT
TRBV7-6,15,TRBJ1-1,.,.,CASSLPGELNTEAFF,TGTGCCAGCAGCCTCCCAGGGGAACTGAACACTGAAGCTTTCTTT
TRBV12-3/TRBV12-4,13,TRBJ1-5,.,many,CASSLAPNQPQHF,TGTGCCAGCAGTTTAGCACCAAATCAGCCCCAGCATTTT
TRBV25-1,14,TRBJ1-6,TRBD1,.,CASSWDREDSPLHF,TGTGCCAGCAGTTGGGACAGGGAGGATTCACCCCTCCACTTT
TRBV29-1,13,TRBJ2-7,TRBD2,.,CSVRLADSYEQYF,TGCAGCGTTAGACTAGCTGATTCCTACGAGCAGTACTTC
TRBV4-1,12,TRBJ2-3,TRBD2,.,CASSQGLGTQYF,TGCGCCAGCAGCCAGGGACTAGGTACGCAGTATTTT
TRBV12-3/TRBV12-4,16,TRBJ2-5,TRBD1,few,CASSPARRTGEETQYF,TGTGCCAGCAGTCCCGCCCGTAGGACAGGGGAGGAGACCCAGTACTTC
TRBV20-1,12,TRBJ2-7,TRBD1,.,CSGTGVEYEQYF,TGCAGTGGGACAGGGGTAGAGTACGAGCAGTACTTC
TRBV25-1,15,TRBJ1-2,TRBD1,once,CASSDVRGAGGGYTF,TGTGCCAGCAGTGATGTACGGGGGGCAGGGGGAGGCTACACCTTC
TRBV19,15,TRBJ1-4,.,.,CASSNLGRLGEKLFF,TGTGCCAGTTCTAATCTTGGGAGGTTGGGTGAAAAACTGTTTTTT
TRBV10-3,19,TRBJ2-3,TRBD2,.,CANSYRRSTSGGYTDTQYF,TGTGCCAACAGTTACAGGCGGTCGACTAGCGGGGGGTACACAGATACGCAGTATTTT
TRBV2,16,TRBJ1-2,TRBD1,.,CASSPNWDRANYGYTF,TGTGCCAGCAGCCCGAACTGGGACAGAGCTAACTATGGCTACACCTTC
TRBV7-9,14,TRBJ2-7,TRBD2,.,CASSTTGTRSEQYF,TGTGCCAGCAGCACCACCGGGACTAGAAGCGAGCAGTACTTC
TRBV7-2,14,TRBJ1-6,.,.,CASSSDSAYSPLHF,TGTGCCAGCAGCTCGGACAGCGCGTATTCACCCCTCCACTTT
TRBV12-3/TRBV12-4,14,TRBJ1-6,.,many,CASSLLGTESPLHF,TGTGCCAGCAGTTTATTAGGTACCGAGTCACCCCTCCACTTT
TRBV10-2,13,TRBJ2-7,.,many,CASSEWGHYEQYF,TGCGCCAGCAGTGAGTGGGGCCATTACGAGCAGTACTTC
TRBV19,19,TRBJ1-5,TRBD1,.,CASSTNPPGQGMSNQPQHF,TGTGCCAGTAGTACCAACCCGCCGGGACAGGGAATGAGCAATCAGCCCCAGCATTTT
TRBV7-9,15,TRBJ2-1,.,.,CASSFPWELNNEQFF,TGTGCCAGCAGCTTTCCCTGGGAACTGAACAATGAGCAGTTCTTC
TRBV19,15,TRBJ1-1,TRBD1,many,CASSVGQDMNTEAFF,TGTGCCAGTAGTGTGGGACAGGACATGAACACTGAAGCTTTCTTT
TRBV7-9,16,TRBJ2-1,.,many,CASSLRTGEAYNEQFF,TGTGCCAGCAGCTTACGAACAGGGGAGGCCTACAATGAGCAGTTCTTC
TRBV6-2/TRBV6-3,16,TRBJ1-1,.,.,CASSYRLKTVNTEAFF,TGTGCCAGCAGTTACCGACTGAAGACAGTGAACACTGAAGCTTTCTTT
TRBV7-9,14,TRBJ1-2,.,.,CASSFNTGYDGYTF,TGTGCCAGCAGCTTTAACACGGGGTATGATGGCTACACCTTC
TRBV5-1,15,TRBJ2-7,TRBD2,many,CASGLRASGRDEQYF,TGCGCCAGCGGCCTCCGGGCTAGCGGGAGAGATGAGCAGTACTTC
TRBV9,14,TRBJ2-7,.,many,CASSIGQHESEQYF,TGTGCCAGCAGCATCGGACAGCACGAAAGTGAGCAGTACTTC
TRBV24-1,15,TRBJ2-7,TRBD1,.,CATSDRRQGVDEQYF,TGTGCCACCAGTGACCGTCGACAGGGGGTCGACGAGCAGTACTTC
TRBV6-1,14,TRBJ2-7,TRBD1,many,CASSTGTESYEQYF,TGTGCCAGCAGTACCGGGACAGAGTCCTACGAGCAGTACTTC
TRBV3-1,19,TRBJ2-7,TRBD2,.,CASSQEDVLTSSIPYEQYF,TGTGCCAGCAGCCAAGAGGACGTATTGACTAGCTCTATTCCCTACGAGCAGTACTTC
TRBV7-6,18,TRBJ2-1,TRBD1,many,CASSPYTREGQGRYEQFF,TGTGCCAGCAGCCCGTATACCCGAGAGGGACAGGGAAGGTATGAGCAGTTCTTC
TRBV27,15,TRBJ2-1,TRBD2,.,CASSLSGSSGNEQFF,TGTGCCAGCAGTTTAAGCGGGAGTTCCGGCAATGAGCAGTTCTTC
TRBV24-1,21,TRBJ1-1,.,.,CATSGGGGYEQYFGPGTEAFF,.
TRBV7-9,14,TRBJ2-1,TRBD2,many,CATRDGLGELGQFF,TGTGCCACCAGGGACGGACTAGGGGAACTTGGGCAGTTCTTC
TRBV20-1,10,TRBJ1-1,.,.,CSAGGFEAFF,TGCAGTGCTGGGGGCTTTGAAGCTTTCTTT
TRBV4-1,15,TRBJ1-4,.,.,CASSQERAGNEKLFF,TGCGCCAGCAGCCAAGAACGGGCAGGTAATGAAAAACTGTTTTTT
TRBV19,13,TRBJ1-1,.,many,CASSSHENTEAFF,TGTGCCAGTAGTAGCCACGAGAACACTGAAGCTTTCTTT
TRBV7-6,19,TRBJ2-4,TRBD2,many,CASSAARTSGRGAKNIQYF,TGTGCCAGCAGCGCAGCCAGGACTAGCGGGAGGGGAGCCAAAAACATTCAGTACTTC
TRBV7-3,13,TRBJ2-3,.,.,CASSPHPADTQYF,TGTGCCAGCAGCCCCCATCCCGCAGATACGCAGTATTTC
TRBV9,15,TRBJ1-5,.,.,CASSVSSYSNQPQHF,TGTGCCAGCAGTGTAAGCAGTTATAGCAATCAGCCCCAGCATTTT
TRBV6-5,14,TRBJ2-7,.,many,CASSYSDQSYEQYF,TGTGCCAGCAGTTACTCGGACCAATCCTACGAGCAGTACTTC
TRBV7-6,13,TRBJ2-7,.,many,CASSLEYTSPSDF,TGTGCCAGCAGCTTGGAATATACTAGCCCTAGTGACTTC
TRBV7-9,14,TRBJ2-7,.,.,CASSLVTQRYEQYF,TGTGCCAGCAGCTTAGTGACTCAGAGGTACGAGCAGTACTTC
TRBV27,14,TRBJ1-2,TRBD1,few,CASSPRGQDYGYTF,TGTGCCAGCAGTCCACGGGGACAGGACTATGGCTACACCTTC
TRBV10-2,20,TRBJ2-7,TRBD2,.,CASSPLSSLAGGLSSYEQYF,TGCGCCAGCAGTCCCCTTTCTTCACTAGCGGGGGGCTTAAGCTCCTACGAGCAGTACTTC
TRBV4-1,15,TRBJ1-6,.,many,CASSQVDGSNSPLHF,TGCGCCAGCAGCCAGGTAGACGGTAGTAATTCACCCCTCCACTTT
TRBV15,14,TRBJ1-3,.,.,CATSSSYTGNTIYF,TGTGCCACCAGCAGCTCATATACTGGAAACACCATATATTTT
TRBV20-1,12,TRBJ2-5,.,once,CSAIEGLETQYF,TGCAGTGCTATCGAGGGGTTGGAGACCCAGTACTTC
TRBV6-5,15,TRBJ2-7,.,many,CASSYTEERGDEQYF,TGTGCCAGCAGTTATACGGAGGAGCGAGGGGACGAGCAGTACTTC
TRBV11-2,13,TRBJ2-7,.,many,CASSLEALYEQYF,TGTGCCAGCAGCTTAGAGGCTCTCTACGAGCAGTACTTC
TRBV9,14,TRBJ2-7,.,.,CASSGHKGAYEQYF,TGTGCCAGCAGCGGCCACAAGGGGGCCTACGAGCAGTACTTC
TRBV5-5,12,TRBJ1-2,.,once,CASSRSSYGYTF,TGTGCCAGCAGCCGCTCGAGCTATGGCTACACCTTC
TRBV7-6,11,TRBJ2-3,.,.,CASSLKDTQYF,TGTGCCAGCAGCCTTAAGGATACGCAGTATTTT
TRBV30,13,TRBJ1-6,TRBD1,.,CAWAGGHNSPLHF,TGTGCCTGGGCAGGGGGTCATAATTCACCCCTCCACTTT
TRBV7-9,18,TRBJ2-1,TRBD2,.,CASSPGRSGIGSYNEQFF,TGTGCCAGCAGCCCGGGGAGGAGCGGGATAGGGTCCTACAATGAGCAGTTCTTC
TRBV29-1,16,TRBJ2-1,TRBD2,many,CSVEGLAGGHYNEQFF,TGCAGCGTTGAGGGACTAGCGGGAGGCCATTACAATGAGCAGTTCTTC
TRBV4-2,17,TRBJ2-1,TRBD2,.,CASSQGLGLAVYNEQFF,TGTGCCAGCAGCCAAGGCCTTGGACTAGCGGTATACAATGAGCAGTTCTTC
TRBV4-3,15,TRBJ1-3,.,many,CASSQVDSSGNTIYF,TGCGCCAGCAGCCAAGTCGACAGCTCTGGAAACACCATATATTTT
TRBV12-3/TRBV12-4,16,TRBJ2-6,.,.,CASSQLGGGRANVLTF,TGTGCCAGCAGCCAATTGGGTGGCGGGAGGGCCAACGTCCTGACTTTC